The rows below give T cell receptor beta chains drawn from one sample of a study of blood T cell repertoires in COVID-19. Assay used: immunoSEQ multiplex PCR; TCRdb lists only in-frame clones, some missing. The table includes under 300,000 clones, roughly 82% detected once. Input material: peripheral blood. The source is a woman aged 80 or older with active or convalescent COVID-19. Each CDR3 is given with its conserved first and last residue. A D gene is named only where the DNA matches it firmly. The size of a clone is reported for some rows only, either as once, few or many, or as a class for expanded clones.

V gene	J gene	CDR3 length	clone size	D gene	CDR3 protein	CDR3 DNA
TRBV12-3/TRBV12-4	TRBJ1-2	13	once	-	CASSTDRYYGYTF	TGTGCCAGCAGCACTGACAGATACTATGGCTACACCTTC
TRBV5-6	TRBJ1-1	14	-	-	CASSADMLNTEAFF	TGTGCCAGCAGCGCGGACATGTTGAACACTGAAGCTTTCTTT
TRBV19	TRBJ1-5	16	-	-	CASRPDGHRSNQPQHF	TGTGCCAGTAGGCCGGACGGACACCGTAGCAATCAGCCCCAGCATTTT
TRBV15	TRBJ1-3	20	-	TRBD1	CATSRPKGTGGTPSGNTIYF	TGTGCCACCAGCAGACCCAAGGGGACAGGGGGAACTCCGTCTGGAAACACCATATATTTT
TRBV29-1	TRBJ1-2	14	few	-	CSVEDRTSLYGYTF	TGCAGCGTTGAAGATCGAACATCCCTCTATGGCTACACCTTC
TRBV9	TRBJ2-7	15	-	-	CASSLHQQPSYEQYF	TGTGCCAGCAGCCTCCACCAACAGCCCTCCTACGAGCAGTACTTC
TRBV12-3/TRBV12-4	TRBJ1-2	13	-	TRBD1	CASSSNRGGGYTF	TGTGCCAGCAGTAGTAACAGGGGAGGTGGCTACACCTTC
TRBV2	TRBJ1-2	14	-	-	CASSRGHDSYGYTF	TGTGCCAGCAGTCGGGGACACGATAGCTATGGCTACACCTTC
TRBV15	TRBJ2-1	14	few	-	CATSHRALGDEQFF	TGTGCCACCAGCCATAGGGCACTCGGGGATGAGCAGTTCTTC
TRBV9	TRBJ2-3	18	-	TRBD2	CASSVRSGTSGYTDTQYF	TGTGCCAGCAGCGTACGCTCCGGGACTAGCGGATACACAGATACGCAGTATTTT
TRBV3-1/TRBV3-2	TRBJ1-3	18	few	-	CASSYVSQGLRAGNTIYF	TGTGCCAGCAGCTATGTGAGCCAGGGGCTTAGGGCTGGAAACACCATATATTTT
TRBV29-1	TRBJ2-2	15	-	-	CSAATANSNTGELFF	TGCAGCGCCGCGACAGCAAATTCGAACACCGGGGAGCTGTTTTTT
TRBV2	TRBJ1-1	15	-	TRBD1	CASSDPGQGGTEAFF	TGTGCCAGCAGTGATCCGGGACAGGGAGGGACTGAAGCTTTCTTT
TRBV2	TRBJ1-1	15	-	-	CASSPEGQVSTEAFF	TGTGCCAGCAGTCCCGAAGGTCAGGTCAGCACTGAAGCTTTCTTT
TRBV4-1	TRBJ1-1	13	-	-	CASSQEGLRGAFF	TGCGCCAGCAGCCAAGAGGGGTTGCGGGGAGCTTTCTTT
TRBV11-2	TRBJ1-1	15	few	-	CASSLVTTGNTEAFF	TGTGCCAGCAGCTTAGTAACGACAGGGAACACTGAAGCTTTCTTT
TRBV5-8	TRBJ1-1	15	-	TRBD1	CASSPGQGARAEAFF	TGTGCCAGCAGCCCGGGACAGGGGGCAAGGGCTGAAGCTTTCTTT
TRBV7-6	TRBJ2-1	15	-	TRBD2	CASSQTSGSYNEQFF	TGTGCCAGCAGCCAAACTAGCGGGTCCTACAATGAGCAGTTCTTC
TRBV5-6	TRBJ2-7	12	few	TRBD1	CASSSTGNEQYF	TGTGCCAGCAGCTCGACAGGGAACGAGCAGTACTTC
TRBV18	TRBJ1-1	12	-	-	CASSPQGAEAFF	TGTGCCAGCTCACCCCAGGGTGCTGAAGCTTTCTTT
TRBV4-2	TRBJ2-1	17	-	TRBD2	CASSLGTSGGAYNEQFF	TGTGCCAGCAGCCTCGGGACTAGCGGGGGGGCCTACAATGAGCAGTTCTTC
TRBV24-1	TRBJ2-1	16	-	-	CATSDLQGSSYNEQFF	TGTGCCACCAGTGATTTGCAGGGCAGCTCCTACAATGAGCAGTTCTTC
TRBV6-4	TRBJ2-1	17	-	-	CASSDLPAVGSYNEQFF	TGTGCCAGCAGTGACCTTCCGGCGGTGGGCTCCTACAATGAGCAGTTCTTC
TRBV4-2	TRBJ2-5	17	few	TRBD2	CASSQGLAGGQQETQYF	TGTGCCAGCAGCCAAGGACTAGCGGGGGGGCAACAAGAGACCCAGTACTTC
TRBV3-1/TRBV3-2	TRBJ2-7	14	-	-	CASSRQMGTYEQYF	TGTGCCAGCAGCCGACAAATGGGCACCTACGAGCAGTACTTC
TRBV6-5	TRBJ2-2	12	-	-	CASSLDTGELFF	TGTGCCAGCAGTTTAGACACCGGGGAGCTGTTTTTT
TRBV5-1	TRBJ1-4	15	-	-	CASSLGPQGNEKLFF	TGCGCCAGCAGCTTGGGGCCCCAGGGGAATGAAAAACTGTTTTTT
TRBV18	TRBJ2-7	13	-	TRBD1	CASSGTEPYEQYF	TGTGCCAGCTCAGGGACAGAACCTTACGAGCAGTACTTC
TRBV18	TRBJ2-7	13	-	TRBD1	CASSPDDRGEQYF	TGTGCCAGCTCACCAGACGACAGGGGCGAGCAGTACTTC
TRBV14	TRBJ1-6	14	-	-	CASSQAGSDSPLHF	TGTGCCAGCAGCCAAGCCGGTTCCGATTCACCCCTCCACTTT
TRBV19	TRBJ1-5	15	-	-	CATLQAQGKGQPQHF	TGTGCCACCCTCCAGGCCCAGGGGAAAGGTCAGCCCCAGCATTTT
TRBV7-9	TRBJ2-1	14	-	-	CASSLYELVGEQFF	TGTGCCAGCAGCTTATATGAACTAGTCGGTGAGCAGTTCTTC
TRBV5-1	TRBJ2-7	14	-	-	CASSGYPGVYEQYF	TGCGCCAGCAGCGGGTACCCGGGGGTCTACGAGCAGTACTTC
TRBV5-6	TRBJ2-3	17	-	TRBD2	CASSWGPAGVRADTQYF	TGTGCCAGCAGCTGGGGGCCAGCGGGGGTAAGGGCAGATACGCAGTATTTT
TRBV27	TRBJ2-7	14	-	TRBD2	CASSPGLADYEQYF	TGTGCCAGCAGTCCCGGACTAGCGGACTACGAGCAGTACTTC
TRBV5-5	TRBJ2-1	14	-	TRBD1	CASSFRGPYNEQFF	TGTGCCAGCAGCTTTAGGGGGCCCTACAATGAGCAGTTCTTC
TRBV11-2	TRBJ1-2	15	-	-	CASSLDPGANYGYTF	TGTGCCAGCAGCTTAGATCCAGGCGCGAACTATGGCTACACCTTC
TRBV6-5	TRBJ2-2	15	-	TRBD1	CASSLQGVSTGELFF	TGTGCCAGCAGTCTACAGGGGGTTAGCACCGGGGAGCTGTTTTTT
TRBV3-1/TRBV3-2	TRBJ2-6	15	-	-	CASSLYSPGANVLTF	TGTGCCAGCAGCCTTTACTCCCCTGGGGCCAACGTCCTGACTTTC
TRBV2	TRBJ2-7	14	-	TRBD1	CASSVRQGVDEQYF	TGTGCCAGCAGTGTACGTCAGGGGGTCGACGAGCAGTACTTC